This T cell receptor (beta chain) was observed in a study of blood T cells in healthy people across ages. Study in general: The template switching approach captured approximately one barcoded beta molecule for every two T cells. Study-wide points: Unsorted PBMC material precluded a definitive naive versus antigen-experienced comparison. The fall in TCR beta diversity per million T cells was roughly linear with age.

Turning to this clonotype: The antigen remains undetermined.

Combining a sample-barcoded 5' primer with a J-beta primer mix, a second PCR ran for about 6 to 12 cycles. TCRdb itself ran the 5' RACE reads through MiXCR, one entry per CDR3 protein. The table has hundreds of thousands of distinct CDR3 sequences, about 45% seen once. V was shortened by 3 bases and J by 6 bases, with 11 bases between the two germline ends. Looked up from germline, CDR1 is DFQATT and CDR2 is SNEGSKA (reference sequence). The CDR3 loop spans 12 amino acids. The receptor was derived from a man of 80 years or more in good health. The rearrangement links TRBV20-1 to TRBJ1-2, with D tentatively TRBD1 (5 bases). Sequencing was performed on blood. The CDR3 DNA sequence: TGCAGTGCTAGCAGGGATACGGATGGCTACACCTTC. This encodes CSASRDTDGYTF.